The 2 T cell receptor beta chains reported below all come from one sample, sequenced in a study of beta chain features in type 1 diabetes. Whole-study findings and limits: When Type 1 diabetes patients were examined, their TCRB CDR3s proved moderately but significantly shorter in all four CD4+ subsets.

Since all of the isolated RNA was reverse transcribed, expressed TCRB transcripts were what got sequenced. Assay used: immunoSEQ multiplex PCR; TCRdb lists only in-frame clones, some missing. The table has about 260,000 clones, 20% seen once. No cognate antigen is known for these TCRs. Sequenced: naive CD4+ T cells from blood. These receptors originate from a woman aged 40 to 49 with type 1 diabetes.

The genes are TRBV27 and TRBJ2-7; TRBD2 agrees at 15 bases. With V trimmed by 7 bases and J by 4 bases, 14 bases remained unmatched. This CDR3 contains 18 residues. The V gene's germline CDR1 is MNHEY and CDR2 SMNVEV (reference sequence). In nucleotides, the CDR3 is TGTGCCAGCACCACGGGACTAGCGGGAGGCCGAAACCCTTACGAGCAGTACTTC. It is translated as CASTTGLAGGRNPYEQYF.

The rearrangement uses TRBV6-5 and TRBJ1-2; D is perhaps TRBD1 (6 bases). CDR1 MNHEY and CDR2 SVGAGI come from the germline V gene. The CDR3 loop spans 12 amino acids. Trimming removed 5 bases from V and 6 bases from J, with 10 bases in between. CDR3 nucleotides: TGTGCCAGCAGTATGACAGGAGATGGCTACACCTTC. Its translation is CASSMTGDGYTF.